This TCR beta chain was captured by sequencing in a study of cytomegalovirus exposure and HLA in healthy donors. On this clone itself: The antigen remains unidentified. This same CDR3 is encoded by further DNA sequences in the sample.

Primers: 60 Vbeta forward and 13 Jbeta reverse. Repertoires were generated with immunoSEQ multiplex PCR, while TCRdb's copy carries only in-frame clones and drops some. Of about 200,000 clones listed, roughly 90% are singletons. Study outcomes and limitations: Around 160 TCR beta chains were listed as cytomegalovirus-associated. HLA restriction was apparent for most CMV-associated TCR beta chains in a later analysis.

Germline V gives CDR1 SGHRS, CDR2 YFSETQ. The CDR3 consists of 15 residues. The V gene end was trimmed by 0 bases and the J gene end by 1 base; junction bases not matched to a gene: 0. The sample taken for sequencing was PBMCs. The receptor was derived from a woman in her 30s in good health and CMV-seronegative. The chain joins TRBV5-1 to TRBJ2-2; the match to TRBD1 covers 7 bases. In DNA, the CDR3 is TGCGCCAGCAGCTTGGACAGGGGGAACACCGGGGAGCTGTTTTTT. Protein: CASSLDRGNTGELFF.